This T cell receptor (beta chain) appears in the sequencing data of a study of beta chain features in type 1 diabetes. V was clipped by 6 bases and J by 4 bases, with 18 bases between them. Germline CDR1 and CDR2: MNHNY and SVGAGI (reference sequence). The CDR3 is made up of 15 amino acids. On this clone itself: Antigen specificity is unknown.

Study-wide results and limits: PCR could preferentially amplify shorter templates, alike in patients and controls. Shorter TCRB CDR3s, moderately but significantly so, marked every one of the four CD4+ subsets in Type 1 diabetes patients.

The sequenced template was cDNA made from the entire isolated RNA. Assay used: immunoSEQ multiplex PCR; TCRdb lists only in-frame clones, some missing. The profile covers under 250,000 clones, with 25% to 35% appearing a single time and more than 3% taken by the ten largest. The sample comprised central memory CD4+ T cells from blood. This receptor was identified in a man aged 25-45 years in good health. This chain connects TRBV6-6 to TRBJ1-2; D gene ambiguous. The CDR3 bases are TGTGCCAGCAGGCCTCACGACCGCGGAGGCTATGGCTACACCTTC. This codes for CASRPHDRGGYGYTF.